In this sample, the clone carrying this T cell receptor beta chain turned up many times. The antigen is undetermined. RNA fractions of 10%, 30% or 50% and roughly 19,000 to 1,000,000 sorted cells were the source of naive CD8 libraries. This CDR3 has 11 residues. Germline CDR1 KGHDR, CDR2 SFDVKD. Trimming stripped 5 bases from V and 6 bases from J, with 3 bases between. This record belongs to a study of molecular identifiers for immune sequencing clone quantification. Across the whole study: Four of five RNA aliquots from approximately 20,000 or 100,000 naive CD8 T cells were sequenced.

General observations from the study: Identical TCR molecules that share a barcode could lead to an underestimation of highly expanded clone sizes.

TCRdb passed the PCR reads through MiXCR, listing each CDR3 protein once. Seen here are under 650,000 distinct CDR3 sequences, 20% observed once, and the top ten hold roughly 0.83%. The TCR comes from a human donor in good health. Some libraries in this study had Jurkat cell RNA spiked in. Sequences were obtained from naive CD8+ T cells from blood, with Jurkat cell RNA spiked in. Indicated subset: FACS-sorted CD8+CD4-CCR7+CD45RA+ naive T cells. J is TRBJ2-2 and V is TRBV24-1; no clear D. For the CDR3, the DNA is TGTGCCACCAGTGGTCCCGGGGAGCTGTTTTTT. Its protein product is CATSGPGELFF.